A selection of T cell receptor beta chains follows, all from one sample in a study of breast tumors, draining lymph nodes, adjacent tissues. TCRdb independently ran MiXCR on the multiplex PCR reads; one entry per CDR3 protein. The sample yields 25,000 to 40,000 distinct CDR3 sequences, approximately 57% seen once. The material sequenced was breast tumor tissue. The receptor source for this set is a female donor with breast cancer. Some clones in this sample may be carry-over from other donors' samples. Both conserved end residues are part of each CDR3. D genes are given only for firm matches. Not all rows give a size; the values are once, few, many and, for expanded clones, a class.

d_gene	v_gene	abundance	j_gene	CDR3aa	CDR3nt
NA	TRBV5-6	many	TRBJ1-3	CASSLAVAAGNTIYF	TGTGCCAGCAGCTTGGCCGTTGCAGCTGGAAACACCATATATTTT
NA	TRBV7-6	NA	TRBJ2-7	CASSLRQLLGEQYF	TGTGCCAGCAGCTTAAGACAGCTTCTGGGGGAGCAGTACTTC
TRBD2	TRBV7-3	NA	TRBJ2-1	CASSFGTSGGAWGGNEQFF	TGTGCCAGCAGCTTTGGGACTAGCGGGGGGGCCTGGGGAGGCAATGAGCAGTTCTTC
TRBD2	TRBV30	NA	TRBJ2-1	CAWRLLAGGSYNEQFF	TGTGCCTGGAGATTACTAGCGGGAGGATCCTACAATGAGCAGTTCTTC
TRBD1	TRBV20-1	NA	TRBJ2-7	CSATGDRAYEQYF	TGCAGTGCTACAGGGGACAGGGCGTACGAGCAGTACTTC
NA	TRBV7-9	NA	TRBJ1-4	CASSPKGGNEKLFF	TGTGCCAGCAGCCCCAAGGGAGGGAATGAAAAACTGTTTTTT
NA	TRBV7-7	once	TRBJ2-3	CASSPTGSTDTQYF	TGTGCTAGCAGCCCGACGGGGAGCACAGATACGCAGTATTTT
NA	TRBV20-1	NA	TRBJ1-2	CSARAGNNYGYTF	TGCAGTGCTAGAGCCGGGAATAACTATGGCTACACCTTC
TRBD2	TRBV4-1	NA	TRBJ2-7	CASSQDGGLAGVGYEQYF	TGCGCCAGCAGCCAAGATGGGGGACTAGCGGGAGTGGGCTACGAGCAGTACTTC
TRBD2	TRBV20-1	NA	TRBJ2-3	CSAVTGTTFTDTQYF	TGCAGTGCTGTTACCGGGACTACGTTCACAGATACGCAGTATTTT
NA	TRBV19	NA	TRBJ2-7	CASRRAGTPTYEQYF	TGTGCCAGTAGGAGAGCCGGGACACCGACCTACGAGCAGTACTTC
NA	TRBV9	once	TRBJ2-7	CVSSVEGLWGEQFF	TGTGTCAGCAGCGTAGAGGGCCTGTGGGGCGAGCAGTTCTTT
NA	TRBV20-1	NA	TRBJ2-5	CSAGLTDQYF	TGCAGTGCTGGACTTACCGACCAGTACTTC
NA	TRBV6-6	many	TRBJ2-1	CASMGLEQFF	TGTGCCAGTATGGGTTTGGAGCAGTTCTTC
NA	TRBV20-1	NA	TRBJ1-2	CSARDGRSLYGYTF	TGCAGTGCTAGAGACGGGCGCTCCCTCTATGGCTACACCTTC
TRBD1	TRBV6-2/TRBV6-3	NA	TRBJ1-6	CASTPRTGTRSPLYF	TGTGCCAGCACCCCCAGGACAGGGACCCGCTCACCCCTCTACTTT
NA	TRBV2	NA	TRBJ2-1	CASTQKSEQFF	TGTGCCAGCACCCAGAAAAGTGAGCAGTTCTTC
TRBD1	TRBV11-3	many	TRBJ2-7	CASSTGTVYEQYF	TGTGCCAGCAGCACGGGGACAGTCTACGAGCAGTACTTC
NA	TRBV7-2	NA	TRBJ2-2	CASSPGSGGELFF	TGTGCCAGCAGCCCAGGCAGTGGCGGGGAGCTGTTTTTT
NA	TRBV4-3	NA	TRBJ2-2	CASSQDQDGELFF	TGCGCCAGCAGCCAAGATCAGGACGGGGAGCTGTTTTTT
NA	TRBV7-9	NA	TRBJ1-4	CASSPGYGEKLFF	TGTGCCAGCAGCCCGGGGTACGGTGAAAAACTGTTTTTT
NA	TRBV15	NA	TRBJ2-7	CATSRDPGAYEQYF	TGTGCCACCAGCAGAGACCCGGGGGCCTACGAGCAGTACTTC
NA	TRBV29-1	NA	TRBJ2-1	CSVLGISYNEQFF	TGCAGCGTTCTGGGTATTTCCTACAATGAGCAGTTCTTC
NA	TRBV12-3/TRBV12-4	NA	TRBJ1-4	CASSFMTGKPNEKLFF	TGTGCCAGCAGTTTCATGACCGGGAAGCCTAATGAAAAACTGTTTTTT
TRBD1	TRBV12-3/TRBV12-4	NA	TRBJ1-2	CASSRQGFGYTF	TGTGCCAGCAGTCGACAGGGTTTTGGCTACACCTTC
TRBD2	TRBV7-2	NA	TRBJ2-1	CASSLVIAGGPYEQFF	TGTGCCAGCAGCTTAGTCATAGCGGGGGGGCCATATGAGCAGTTCTTC
NA	TRBV28	many	TRBJ1-4	CASTQAGEGEKLFF	TGTGCCAGCACCCAGGCAGGGGAGGGTGAAAAACTGTTTTTT
TRBD1	TRBV3-1	NA	TRBJ1-2	CASSQVGTGAWDYGYTF	TGTGCCAGCAGCCAAGTAGGGACAGGGGCCTGGGACTATGGCTACACCTTC
NA	TRBV7-3	NA	TRBJ1-6	CASSSTLDSPLHF	TGTGCCAGCAGCTCGACTTTGGATTCACCCCTCCACTTT
TRBD1	TRBV20-1	NA	TRBJ2-7	CSAGLDRQGYEQYF	TGCAGTGCGGGATTGGACAGGCAAGGCTACGAGCAGTACTTC
NA	TRBV7-2	NA	TRBJ2-2	CASSWTVTGELFF	TGTGCCAGCAGCTGGACAGTCACCGGGGAGCTGTTTTTT
TRBD1	TRBV10-3	NA	TRBJ1-6	CAISPGQGAGSPLHF	TGTGCCATCAGCCCGGGACAGGGGGCAGGGTCACCCCTCCACTTT
NA	TRBV19	NA	TRBJ2-6	CASSIASGSGANVLTF	TGTGCCAGTAGTATAGCTTCGGGCTCTGGGGCCAACGTCCTGACTTTC
TRBD1	TRBV6-2/TRBV6-3	many	TRBJ1-6	CASTLGAGGPLRSPLHF	TGTGCCAGCACCTTAGGGGCAGGGGGCCCTCTCCGCTCACCCCTCCACTTT
NA	TRBV5-1	NA	TRBJ2-1	CASSPRGGESYNEQFF	TGCGCCAGCAGCCCAAGAGGGGGGGAATCCTACAATGAGCAGTTCTTC
NA	TRBV7-6	NA	TRBJ2-1	CASSLEGSEQFF	TGTGCCAGCAGCTTAGAGGGGAGTGAGCAGTTCTTC
TRBD1	TRBV12-3/TRBV12-4	NA	TRBJ1-4	CASSPGQGNEKLLF	TGTGCCAGCAGCCCCGGACAGGGGAATGAAAAACTGCTTTTT
NA	TRBV7-6	once	TRBJ2-7	CASSVGRQRGSYEQYF	TGTGCCAGCAGCGTAGGCAGACAGAGAGGGTCCTACGAGCAGTACTTC
TRBD1	TRBV10-3	NA	TRBJ2-3	CAISAGQGGRDTEDF	TGTGCCATCAGCGCGGGACAGGGGGGGAGAGATACGGAGGATTTT
NA	TRBV6-6	NA	TRBJ2-2	CASSYGGNRENTGELFF	TGTGCCAGCAGTTATGGGGGAAACAGGGAGAACACCGGGGAGCTGTTTTTT
TRBD1	TRBV20-1	NA	TRBJ1-2	CSAKPSGTGPRGYTF	TGCAGTGCTAAGCCCTCCGGGACAGGGCCTCGTGGCTACACCTTC
NA	TRBV11-2	few	TRBJ1-6	CASSLDRQGYSPLHF	TGTGCCAGCAGCTTAGATCGTCAGGGCTATTCACCCCTCCACTTT
NA	TRBV7-6	NA	TRBJ2-3	CASSLARGSDTQYF	TGTGCCAGCAGCTTAGCGAGGGGGTCCGATACGCAGTATTTT
TRBD2	TRBV20-1	once	TRBJ2-7	CSARRGSSSSEQYF	TGCAGTGCTAGGCGGGGGTCCAGCTCCTCCGAGCAGTACTTC
NA	TRBV11-3	NA	TRBJ2-2	CASSSLGLNTGELFF	TGTGCCAGCAGCTCATTAGGGCTGAACACCGGGGAGCTGTTTTTT
TRBD2	TRBV10-3	NA	TRBJ2-3	CAISEWGTSGTSTDTQYF	TGTGCCATCAGTGAGTGGGGGACTAGCGGAACTAGCACAGATACGCAGTATTTT
TRBD2	TRBV5-4	once	TRBJ2-3	CASSSRRGSGSIDTQYF	TGTGCCAGCAGCTCCAGGAGGGGTAGCGGGAGTATAGATACGCAGTATTTT
NA	TRBV14	medium-sized	TRBJ1-6	CASSQRGPPSYNSPLHF	TGTGCCAGCAGCCAACGGGGGCCACCCTCCTATAATTCACCCCTCCACTTT
NA	TRBV7-8	NA	TRBJ1-5	CASSLQAGEGQPQHF	TGTGCCAGCAGCCTCCAAGCCGGGGAGGGTCAGCCCCAGCATTTT
NA	TRBV20-1	NA	TRBJ2-3	CSPWGGQSTDTQYF	TGCAGTCCCTGGGGGGGACAGAGCACAGATACGCAGTATTTT
NA	TRBV20-1	NA	TRBJ1-2	CSAPDSLLSYGCTF	TGCAGTGCTCCGGACAGTCTCCTCAGCTATGGCTGCACCTTC
TRBD1	TRBV18	NA	TRBJ1-4	CASSLNTGTGNEKLFF	TGTGCCAGCTCACTCAATACCGGGACAGGGAATGAAAAACTGTTTTTT
NA	TRBV2	NA	TRBJ2-7	CASRGWEGYEQYF	TGTGCCAGCAGGGGATGGGAAGGCTACGAGCAGTACTTC